These T cell receptor beta chains were read from a single sample in a study of blood T cell repertoires in COVID-19. Clones were sequenced by immunoSEQ multiplex PCR, and TCRdb holds only the in-frame ones, with some missing. The table has roughly 79,000 clones, 65% to 85% seen once. The source material was peripheral blood. The source is a man aged 55 to 69 with active or convalescent COVID-19. Each CDR3 is given with its conserved first and last residue.

j_call | v_call | cdr3_aa
TRBJ2-7 | TRBV2 | CASNPVSGGEGEQYF
TRBJ2-5 | TRBV14 | CASSQGTQRGGRGRETQYF
TRBJ1-1 | TRBV29-1 | CSVQTRQDTEAFF
TRBJ1-2 | TRBV5-3 | CAREGRNYGYTF
TRBJ2-3 | TRBV29-1 | CSVEEGRASTDTQYF
TRBJ2-1 | TRBV6-6 | CASSQHRGSYNEQFF
TRBJ1-1 | TRBV4-3 | CASSQATDRGAEAFF
TRBJ2-5 | TRBV9 | CASSPRTSPETQYF
TRBJ2-7 | TRBV15 | CATSRERHSGAYEQYF
TRBJ1-2 | TRBV29-1 | CSAPTGFYGYTF
TRBJ2-7 | TRBV6-5 | CASVGSGGLGKQYF
TRBJ2-6 | TRBV18 | CASSLPTASGANVLTF
TRBJ1-1 | TRBV7-2 | CASSLMTGGNTEAFF
TRBJ1-4 | TRBV24-1 | CATPPGQGNEKLFF
TRBJ2-3 | TRBV12-5 | CASVRTSTTDTQYF
TRBJ2-1 | TRBV5-6 | CASSLAPAGGGEQFF
TRBJ2-2 | TRBV5-1 | CASSFTGKNTGELFF
TRBJ1-2 | TRBV30 | CAWSAQRDHHSYGYTF
TRBJ2-1 | TRBV9 | CASSPGTMEQFF
TRBJ2-3 | TRBV11-2 | CASSPRTSGRRTDTQYF
TRBJ2-3 | TRBV9 | CASSQTPSGGLDTQYF
TRBJ2-3 | TRBV7-2 | CASSLAGGSLRADTQYF
TRBJ2-1 | TRBV6-6 | CASSWTVRSYNEQFF
TRBJ2-7 | TRBV7-2 | CASSLVAGDEQYF
TRBJ2-3 | TRBV5-1 | CASSRSDRDQDTQYF
TRBJ1-6 | TRBV25-1 | CASSGTVWASPLHF
TRBJ1-3 | TRBV19 | CASSTMRQLSGNTIYF
TRBJ1-1 | TRBV6-1 | CASSEAGTGWSFF
TRBJ2-3 | TRBV5-1 | CASSLEGTSTDTQYF
TRBJ1-6 | TRBV2 | CASRPDGGVNSPLHF
TRBJ2-2 | TRBV12-2 | CASRLPSGLFANTGELFF
TRBJ1-2 | TRBV7-2 | CASSLAHPGSANYGYTF
TRBJ1-1 | TRBV7-9 | CASSLEDTEAFF
TRBJ1-4 | TRBV10-1 | CASSERSTDATNEKLFF
TRBJ1-2 | TRBV21-1 | CASTQGQIDGYTF
TRBJ2-5 | TRBV12-5 | CASGLGAGGLLETQYF
TRBJ2-3 | TRBV5-8 | CASTPGLNTDTQYF
TRBJ2-3 | TRBV6-5 | CASSYSRHPSTDTQYF
TRBJ1-5 | TRBV7-2 | CASSPGTSNNQPQHF
TRBJ1-1 | TRBV7-6 | CASSLRPVNGGEAFF
TRBJ2-1 | TRBV19 | CASKQGSASYNEQFF
TRBJ2-3 | TRBV5-1 | CASSSSGTFTDTQYF